This T cell receptor (beta chain) was observed in a study of T cells in tuberculosis (dated by TCRdb to the late 2010s). In the study overall: The study combined CD1B tetramers and high-throughput TCR immunosequencing to characterize T cells specific for the mycobacterial lipid antigen glucose monomycolate (GMM). Summary of the overall study and its limitations: The stringent sort gate may have missed T cells binding the CD1B-GMM tetramer with low affinity.

Because TCR-alpha and TCR-beta chains were sequenced unpaired, no chain pairing information was available. The immunoSEQ multiplex PCR assay was used to generate TCR libraries, with TCR-beta and/or TCR-alpha/delta assays applied to each sample. The amplified TCR libraries were sequenced using the Illumina high-throughput platform. As for how the authors treated the data: Clustering and dimensionality reduction were performed using pairwise TCRdist distances among GMM-specific receptors from ex vivo sorted or in vitro expanded T cells. Sequence motifs, defined by gene usage and CDR3 content, were tested for enrichment in tetramer-positive compared with tetramer-negative populations. TCRdb took over this immuneACCESS table, retaining in-frame rearrangements with V and J assigned. Such tables are incomplete; in checked studies, under half of the missing clones stem from an unresolved V gene, and the remainder is unexplained. D and trimming come from the DNA, and the V and J calls and clone size come from that table. The sample yields 50,000 to 65,000 clones; 70% to 90% were counted once. Roughly 22% of the sample comes from the top ten.

The germline ends are 14 bases apart after V is trimmed by 2 bases and J by 1 base. Looking up the germline V gene (reference sequence) yields CDR1 MNHEY and CDR2 SMNVEV. The cysteine opens and the phenylalanine closes a CDR3 of 16 amino acids. Solely the CDR3 DNA is kept, with 48 bases framed from the first base. On this clone itself: The record has no base qualities; no much larger clone is one base away.

PBMC were thawed, rested overnight, stained with GMM-loaded CD1B tetramer, a Live/Dead dye and anti-CD3, and then sorted on a FACS Aria II. The CD1B tetramers were loaded with C32 glucose monomycolate that had been purified from Rhodococcus equi. Before cryopreservation, the PBMC used for tetramer sorting had been depleted of CD14-expressing monocytes for a separate study. About 100,000 tetramer-negative cells were sorted from each donor and analyzed alongside the tetramer-positive cells. GMM-loaded CD1B tetramers were used to sort antigen-specific T cells from a handful of healthy South African adults.

This chain is built from TRBV27 and TRBJ1-2; TRBD1 is possibly the D segment (6 matching bases). The sequencing sample was made of CD1b-GMM tetramer-negative cells sorted from PBMCs. According to the study, the label for this sample's cell subset or site signals: T cells not binding CD1B-GMM tetramer, sorted from same donor. This clonotype was obtained from an adult woman with latent tuberculosis. The nucleotide sequence reads as follows: TGTGCCAGCAGTTTAGAGGGGGACCCTTTTAACTATGGCTACACCTTC. It is translated as CASSLEGDPFNYGYTF.